These 12 T cell receptor beta chains share one sample of origin, sequenced in a study of blood T cell repertoires in COVID-19. Repertoires were generated with immunoSEQ multiplex PCR, while TCRdb's copy carries only in-frame clones and drops some. The sample lists tens of thousands of clones, about 80% occurring once. The source material was peripheral blood. Receptors were obtained from a man aged 50-60 years with active or convalescent COVID-19.

The V and J genes are TRBV7-3 and TRBJ2-7, with 7 bases aligning to TRBD1. The CDR3 totals 15 residues. V lost 3 bases and J lost 6; bases outside the gene matches: 11. Germline-derived CDR1 and CDR2 are SGHTA and FQGTGA. CDR3 DNA sequence: TGTGCCAGCAGCTTGACGCCGACAGGGAAAGGCGAGCAGTACTTC. Translating it yields CASSLTPTGKGEQYF.

CDR3 in DNA: TGTGCCGCGAGGCTGAACTATGGCTACACCTTC. It codes for CAARLNYGYTF. The chain combines TRBV6-6 with TRBJ1-2; D is ambiguous. The CDR3 covers 11 residues. The V gene's germline CDR1 is MNHNY and CDR2 SVGAGI (reference sequence). Between the trimmed V and J ends, which lost 11 bases and 2 bases, there was a span of 9 bases.

The CDR3 region is CASSSAGLRTDTQYF. CDR3 coding DNA: TGCGCCAGCAGCTCGGCAGGGCTCCGCACAGATACGCAGTATTTT. V is TRBV5-1 and J is TRBJ2-3; maybe TRBD1 (5 bases). Germline CDR1 SGHRS, CDR2 YFSETQ. This CDR3 contains 15 residues. V lost 3 bases to trimming and J lost 1 base, with 12 bases between them.

This clone appeared once. The chain uses TRBV7-8 and TRBJ2-1; 8 positions agree with TRBD1. V lost 2 bases, J lost 5 bases, and 8 bases stayed unmatched. CDR1 is SGHVS and CDR2 is FQNEAQ in the germline V gene. The CDR3 is made up of 16 amino acids. CDR3 sequence (DNA): TGTGCCAGCAGCTTATTCGGCAGGGGGCTGAACAATGAGCAGTTCTTC. It yields the protein CASSLFGRGLNNEQFF.

The CDR3 DNA is TGCGCCAGCAGCCAAGTCCCCCAGGGGAACTACAATGAGCAGTTCTTC. This encodes CASSQVPQGNYNEQFF. The chain recombines TRBV4-1 with TRBJ2-1, with D possibly being TRBD1 (6 bases). CDR3 length: 16 amino acids. CDR1 is MGHRA, CDR2 YSYEKL, per germline. V shed 1 base and J shed 3 bases, with 13 bases lying between them.

This clone came up once. This chain links TRBV2 with TRBJ1-2, with 10 nucleotides matching TRBD1. CDR3 size: 14 residues. The junction had 7 bases not matched to a gene; V was cut back by 4 bases and J by 8 bases. Germline CDR1 reads SNHLY; CDR2 reads FYNNEI. CDR3 nucleotide sequence: TGTGCCAGCAGTGCGGGACAGGGGTTTAGGGGCTACACCTTC. It codes for CASSAGQGFRGYTF.

The chain links TRBV19 to TRBJ1-2; possibly TRBD1 for D (6 bases). Looked up from germline, CDR1 is LNHDA and CDR2 is SQIVND (reference sequence). The CDR3 is made up of 15 amino acids. Deletions cut 1 base from V and 3 bases from J, with 12 bases between. This CDR3 reads CASSIGRQGHYGYTF. DNA for the CDR3: TGTGCCAGTAGTATAGGTCGGCAGGGGCACTATGGCTACACCTTC. The full variable domain, its missing parts supplied by reference TRBV19 and TRBJ1-2, is DGGITQSPKYLFRKEGQNVTLSCEQNLNHDAMYWYRQDPGQGLRLIYYSQIVNDFQKGDIAEGYSVSREKKESFPLTVTSAQKNPTAFYLCASSIGRQGHYGYTFGSGTRLTVV.

J is TRBJ1-3 and V is TRBV9, with unresolved D. The germline gives CDR1 SGDLS, CDR2 YYNGEE. This CDR3 is 14 amino acids long. V was pared by 3 bases and J by 4 bases, with 11 bases between. In DNA form, the CDR3 reads TGTGCCAGCAGCGATCAGATAAAGGGAAACACCATATATTTT. Its protein is CASSDQIKGNTIYF.

The rearrangement joins TRBV6-5 to TRBJ2-5; a possible D gene is TRBD2 (6 bases). The germline gives CDR1 MNHEY, CDR2 SVGAGI. V shed 2 bases and J shed 1 base, with 11 bases lying between them. There are 15 residues in the CDR3. The CDR3 sequence: CASSYEVGGQETQYF. DNA for the CDR3: TGTGCCAGCAGTTACGAGGTGGGGGGCCAAGAGACCCAGTACTTC.

CDR3 sequence: CASSLIRDTEAFF. The CDR3, as DNA: TGTGCCAGCAGTTTGATTCGGGACACTGAAGCTTTCTTT. The chain joins TRBV12-3 or TRBV12-4 to TRBJ1-1; D unresolved. The germline V and J ends were trimmed by 3 bases and 3 bases, with 8 bases remaining between them. This CDR3 is 13 amino acids long.

This clone occurred once. The chain is built from TRBV29-1 and TRBJ1-1; 9 nucleotides agree with TRBD1. The CDR3 is made up of 16 amino acids. After removal of 4 bases from V and 4 bases from J, the junction contained 13 bases not matched to a gene. CDR1 SQVTM and CDR2 ANQGSEA come from the germline V gene. In nucleotides, the CDR3 is TGCAGCGTTGCACCGGGACAGGGTGTCTATAGCACTGAAGCTTTCTTT. Its translation: CSVAPGQGVYSTEAFF.

This chain uses TRBV4-2 with TRBJ1-2; the match to TRBD1 covers 11 bases. CDR1 and CDR2 (germline): LGHNA, YNFKEQ. V lost 2 bases and J lost 9; bases outside the gene matches: 14. The CDR3 loop spans 17 amino acids. CDR3 DNA sequence: TGTGCCAGCAGCCAAACACATACCGGGACAGGGGGTTTGAGCTACACCTTC. Translation gives CASSQTHTGTGGLSYTF.